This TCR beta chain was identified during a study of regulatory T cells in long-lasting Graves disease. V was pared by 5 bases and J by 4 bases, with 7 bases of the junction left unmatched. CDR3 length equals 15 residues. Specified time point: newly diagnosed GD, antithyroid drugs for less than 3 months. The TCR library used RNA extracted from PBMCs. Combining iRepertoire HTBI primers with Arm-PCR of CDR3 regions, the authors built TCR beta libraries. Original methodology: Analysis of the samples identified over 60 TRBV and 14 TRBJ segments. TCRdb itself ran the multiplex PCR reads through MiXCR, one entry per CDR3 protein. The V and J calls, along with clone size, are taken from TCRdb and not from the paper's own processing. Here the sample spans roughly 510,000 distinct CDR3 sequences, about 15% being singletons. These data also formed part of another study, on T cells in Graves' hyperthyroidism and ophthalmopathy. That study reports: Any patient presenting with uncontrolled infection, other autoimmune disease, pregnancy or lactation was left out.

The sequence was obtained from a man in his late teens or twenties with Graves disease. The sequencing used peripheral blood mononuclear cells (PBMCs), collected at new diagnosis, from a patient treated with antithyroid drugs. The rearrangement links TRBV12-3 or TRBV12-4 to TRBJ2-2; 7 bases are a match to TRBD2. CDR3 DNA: TGTGCCAGCAGTCGAGGGCTAGCGGCCACCGGGGAGCTGTTTTTT. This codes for CASSRGLAATGELFF.